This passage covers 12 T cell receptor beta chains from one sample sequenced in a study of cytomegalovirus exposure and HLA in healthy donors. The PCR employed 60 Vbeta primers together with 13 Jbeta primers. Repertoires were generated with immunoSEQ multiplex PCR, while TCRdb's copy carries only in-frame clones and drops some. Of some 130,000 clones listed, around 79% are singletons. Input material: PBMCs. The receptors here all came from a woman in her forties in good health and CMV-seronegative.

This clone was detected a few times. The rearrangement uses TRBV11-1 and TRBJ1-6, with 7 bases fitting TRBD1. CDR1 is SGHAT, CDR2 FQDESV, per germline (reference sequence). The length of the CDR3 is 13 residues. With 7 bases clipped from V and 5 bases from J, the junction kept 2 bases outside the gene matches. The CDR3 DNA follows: TGTGCCAGCACTGGACAGGATAATTCACCCCTCCACTTT. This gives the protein CASTGQDNSPLHF.

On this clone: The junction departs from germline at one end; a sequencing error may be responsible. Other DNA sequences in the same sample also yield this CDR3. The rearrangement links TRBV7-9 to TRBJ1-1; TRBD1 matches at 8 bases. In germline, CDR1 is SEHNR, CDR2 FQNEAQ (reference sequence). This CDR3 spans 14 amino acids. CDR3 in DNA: TGTGCCAGCAGCTTACAGGGGGCTAACACTGAGGCTTTCTTC. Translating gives CASSLQGANTEAFF.

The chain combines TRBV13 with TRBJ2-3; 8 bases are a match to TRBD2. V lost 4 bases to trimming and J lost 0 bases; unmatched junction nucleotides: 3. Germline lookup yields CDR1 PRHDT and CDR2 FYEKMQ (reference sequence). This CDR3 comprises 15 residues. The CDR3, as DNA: TGTGCCAGCAGCTCCCGGGGGGGGAGCACAGATACGCAGTATTTT. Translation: CASSSRGGSTDTQYF.

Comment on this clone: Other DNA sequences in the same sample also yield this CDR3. For the CDR3, the DNA is TGTGCCTGGAGTGTACTCCTCCCCGCTAACTATGGCTACACCTTC. The encoded protein is CAWSVLLPANYGYTF. The chain employs TRBV30 and TRBJ1-2; D uncertain. From germline, CDR1 is GTSNPN and CDR2 SVGIG (reference sequence). The V and J ends lost 0 bases and 0 bases respectively, with 11 bases between them. The CDR3 is 15 amino acids.

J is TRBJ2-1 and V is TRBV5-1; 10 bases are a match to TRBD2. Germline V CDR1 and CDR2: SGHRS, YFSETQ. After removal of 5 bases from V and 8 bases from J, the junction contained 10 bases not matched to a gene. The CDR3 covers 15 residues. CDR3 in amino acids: CASSDGTSVIYEQFF. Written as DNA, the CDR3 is TGCGCCAGCAGTGACGGGACTAGCGTGATATATGAGCAGTTCTTC.

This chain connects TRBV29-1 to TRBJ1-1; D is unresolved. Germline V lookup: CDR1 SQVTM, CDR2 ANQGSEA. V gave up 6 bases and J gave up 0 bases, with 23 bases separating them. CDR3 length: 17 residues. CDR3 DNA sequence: TGCAGCGTCCTCCTTTTAATCCGGAACAGTATGAACACTGAAGCTTTCTTT. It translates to CSVLLLIRNSMNTEAFF.

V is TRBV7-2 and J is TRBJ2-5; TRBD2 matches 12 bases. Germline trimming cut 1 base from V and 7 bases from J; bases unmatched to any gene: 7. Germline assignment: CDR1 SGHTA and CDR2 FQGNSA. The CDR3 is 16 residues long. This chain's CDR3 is CASSLGSSGGEGTQYF. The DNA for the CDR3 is TGTGCCAGCAGCTTAGGGTCTAGCGGGGGGGAAGGGACCCAGTACTTC.

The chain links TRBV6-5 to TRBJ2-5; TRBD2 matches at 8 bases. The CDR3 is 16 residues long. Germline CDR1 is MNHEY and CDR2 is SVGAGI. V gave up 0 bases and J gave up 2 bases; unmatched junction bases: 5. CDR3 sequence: CASSYSSGGGQETQYF. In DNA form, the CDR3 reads TGTGCCAGCAGTTACTCTTCCGGGGGGGGTCAAGAGACCCAGTACTTC.

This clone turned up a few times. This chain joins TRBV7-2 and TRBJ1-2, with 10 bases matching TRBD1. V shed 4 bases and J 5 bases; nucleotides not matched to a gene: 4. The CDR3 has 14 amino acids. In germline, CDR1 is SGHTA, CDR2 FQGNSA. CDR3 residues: CASSWDRGRYGYTF. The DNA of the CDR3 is TGTGCCAGCAGCTGGGACAGGGGAAGGTATGGCTACACCTTC.

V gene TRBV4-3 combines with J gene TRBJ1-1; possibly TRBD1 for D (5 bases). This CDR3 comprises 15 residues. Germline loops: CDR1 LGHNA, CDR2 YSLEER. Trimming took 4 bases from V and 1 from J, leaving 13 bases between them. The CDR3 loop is CASSRTITGNTEAFF. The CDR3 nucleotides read TGCGCCAGCAGCCGGACCATAACAGGGAACACTGAAGCTTTCTTT.

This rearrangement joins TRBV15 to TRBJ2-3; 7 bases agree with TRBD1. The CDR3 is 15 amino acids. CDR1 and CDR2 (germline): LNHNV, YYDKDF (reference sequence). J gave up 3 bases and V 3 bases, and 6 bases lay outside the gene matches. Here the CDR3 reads CATSRTGMGTDTQYF. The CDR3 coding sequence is TGTGCCACCAGCAGGACAGGGATGGGGACAGATACGCAGTATTTT.

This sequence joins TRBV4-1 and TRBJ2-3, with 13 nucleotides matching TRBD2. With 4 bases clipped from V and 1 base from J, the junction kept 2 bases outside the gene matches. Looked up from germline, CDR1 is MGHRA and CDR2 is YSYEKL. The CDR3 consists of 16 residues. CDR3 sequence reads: CASSLGTSGGTDTQYF. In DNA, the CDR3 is TGCGCCAGCAGCCTTGGGACTAGCGGGGGCACAGATACGCAGTATTTT.